The T cell receptor (beta chain) under discussion was sequenced for a study of Graves' ophthalmopathy and Graves' hyperthyroidism. Study in general: Untreated patients at initial diagnosis provided peripheral blood. Overall study findings and caveats: Predictions made by the model for ophthalmopathy progression reached 70.59% sensitivity and about 72% specificity. Discriminating ophthalmopathy from stable hyperthyroidism, a 13-signature model attained a sensitivity of 85% to 90% and a specificity of roughly 81%.

On this clonotype itself: Its antigen is unknown.

Enrollment excluded any patients with other autoimmune diseases, uncontrolled infections, pregnancy or lactation. For repertoire sequencing, the TCR beta CDR3 regions were amplified from RNA transcripts. An opening RT-PCR round employed HTBI primers and preceded a second-round multiplex PCR. TCRdb fed the multiplex PCR reads into MiXCR, producing one record per CDR3 protein. This sample has fewer than 600,000 distinct CDR3 sequences, with approximately 14% found just once. This clonotype was obtained from a woman in her 30s with Graves' ophthalmopathy. The sample comprised blood.

In DNA form, the CDR3 reads TGCAGTGCTAGAGAGCCGACAGGTGGGGGGACCGGGGAGCTGTTTTTT. It encodes CSAREPTGGGTGELFF. This chain joins TRBV20-1 and TRBJ2-2; D is possibly TRBD1 or TRBD2 (6 bases each). V lost 0 bases to trimming and J lost 5 bases, with 16 bases between them. Germline CDR1 is DFQATT and CDR2 is SNEGSKA (reference sequence). This CDR3 region has 16 residues.